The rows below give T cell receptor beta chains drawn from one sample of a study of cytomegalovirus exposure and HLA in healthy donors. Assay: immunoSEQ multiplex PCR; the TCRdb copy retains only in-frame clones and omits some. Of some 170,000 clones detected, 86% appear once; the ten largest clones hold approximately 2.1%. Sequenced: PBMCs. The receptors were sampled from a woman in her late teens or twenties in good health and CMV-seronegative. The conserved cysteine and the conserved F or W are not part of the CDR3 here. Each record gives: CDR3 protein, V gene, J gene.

CDR3 protein: ASSYSLTAPGEQY; V gene: TRBV6-5; J gene: TRBJ2-7
CDR3 protein: AIQGIGEQY; V gene: TRBV21-1; J gene: TRBJ2-7
CDR3 protein: ASSPGNSPLH; V gene: TRBV10-2; J gene: TRBJ1-6
CDR3 protein: ASSPGGASATNEKLF; V gene: TRBV5-6; J gene: TRBJ1-4
CDR3 protein: ASSLLSGQNYEQY; V gene: TRBV5-1; J gene: TRBJ2-7
CDR3 protein: ASSVGRFGPIPGELF; V gene: TRBV9; J gene: TRBJ2-2
CDR3 protein: ASSFTNPGQGARWGSGELF; V gene: TRBV27; J gene: TRBJ2-2
CDR3 protein: ASSGTDGETQY; V gene: TRBV2; J gene: TRBJ2-5
CDR3 protein: ASTPLGANTEAF; V gene: TRBV5-1; J gene: TRBJ1-1
CDR3 protein: AWRDSGIQY; V gene: TRBV30; J gene: TRBJ2-4
CDR3 protein: AGQVGNEQF; V gene: TRBV2; J gene: TRBJ2-1
CDR3 protein: ASSGTGAAQPQH; V gene: TRBV2; J gene: TRBJ1-5
CDR3 protein: ASSFGEPSAGGADTQY; V gene: TRBV5-6; J gene: TRBJ2-3
CDR3 protein: ASSLGLTIDEQF; V gene: TRBV5-1; J gene: TRBJ2-1
CDR3 protein: ASSEGANQPQH; V gene: TRBV6-1; J gene: TRBJ1-5
CDR3 protein: ASSTQGKTGDEKLF; V gene: TRBV19; J gene: TRBJ1-4
CDR3 protein: ATSRDSGPREQY; V gene: TRBV15; J gene: TRBJ2-7
CDR3 protein: ASSYTDRAQYGYT; V gene: TRBV6-6; J gene: TRBJ1-2
CDR3 protein: ASSLAEAGDQETQY; V gene: TRBV5-1; J gene: TRBJ2-5
CDR3 protein: ASSDRVNTEAF; V gene: TRBV6-1; J gene: TRBJ1-1
CDR3 protein: ASSLSRREGETQY; V gene: TRBV27; J gene: TRBJ2-5
CDR3 protein: ASSLRDYQENEQF; V gene: TRBV7-8; J gene: TRBJ2-1
CDR3 protein: ASSATGGFTSGETQY; V gene: TRBV9; J gene: TRBJ2-5
CDR3 protein: ASSPVTGPGNYGYT; V gene: TRBV7-8; J gene: TRBJ1-2
CDR3 protein: AWQEGFNEKLF; V gene: TRBV30; J gene: TRBJ1-4
CDR3 protein: ASSPRVGTGDGYT; V gene: TRBV14; J gene: TRBJ1-2
CDR3 protein: ASSNHGQRRNTIY; V gene: TRBV5-6; J gene: TRBJ1-3
CDR3 protein: ASSSPGTGVYNEQF; V gene: TRBV7-9; J gene: TRBJ2-1
CDR3 protein: ASSGSSGRSFTGELF; V gene: TRBV10-2; J gene: TRBJ2-2
CDR3 protein: AGGGENTEAF; V gene: TRBV30; J gene: TRBJ1-1
CDR3 protein: ASSYGAQNTEAF; V gene: TRBV6-5; J gene: TRBJ1-1
CDR3 protein: ASSQEQGAGEQY; V gene: TRBV4-3; J gene: TRBJ2-7
CDR3 protein: ASSQLPSGGAQETQY; V gene: TRBV4-2; J gene: TRBJ2-5
CDR3 protein: ASSPGGTVSSYEQY; V gene: TRBV27; J gene: TRBJ2-7
CDR3 protein: ASSERAPKSYNEQF; V gene: TRBV2; J gene: TRBJ2-1